This is a list of T cell receptor beta chains from one sample in a study. A single record per CDR3 protein comes from TCRdb applying MiXCR to the 5' RACE reads. The sample holds some 30,000 distinct CDR3 sequences; more than 20% are singletons and the top ten take less than 2.5%. The sequencing input was tumor-infiltrating Tregs sorted from the breast tumor. These receptors were collected from a female donor with breast cancer. Both conserved end residues are part of each CDR3. The D gene is left open where the match is weak. Size is omitted from some rows. Given values are once, few, many or a class for expanded clones.

J gene: TRBJ2-1; D gene: TRBD1; V gene: TRBV29-1; clone size: many; CDR3 protein: CSVVPGQGLDEQFF; CDR3 DNA: TGCAGCGTTGTCCCGGGACAGGGATTAGATGAGCAGTTCTTC
J gene: TRBJ2-2; D gene: TRBD2; V gene: TRBV24-1; clone size: .; CDR3 protein: CATSDRTSGSPRTTGELFF; CDR3 DNA: TGTGCCACCAGTGACCGGACTAGCGGGAGCCCTCGGACCACCGGGGAGCTGTTTTTT
J gene: TRBJ2-7; D gene: TRBD1; V gene: TRBV6-5; clone size: many; CDR3 protein: CASSTGQEAYEQYF; CDR3 DNA: TGTGCCAGCAGTACCGGACAGGAGGCCTACGAGCAGTACTTC
J gene: TRBJ2-7; D gene: .; V gene: TRBV4-1; clone size: medium-sized; CDR3 protein: CASSRLGGEYEQYF; CDR3 DNA: TGCGCCAGCAGCCGCTTAGGGGGAGAGTACGAGCAGTACTTC
J gene: TRBJ2-7; D gene: .; V gene: TRBV9; clone size: many; CDR3 protein: CASSVGVAEGYEQYF; CDR3 DNA: TGTGCCAGCAGCGTAGGGGTAGCGGAGGGCTACGAGCAGTACTTC
J gene: TRBJ1-1; D gene: TRBD1; V gene: TRBV11-2; clone size: .; CDR3 protein: CASSSMGQRGIIPNTEAFF; CDR3 DNA: TGTGCCAGCAGCTCGATGGGACAGAGAGGGATCATCCCCAACACTGAAGCTTTCTTT
J gene: TRBJ2-1; D gene: .; V gene: TRBV7-9; clone size: few; CDR3 protein: CASSLLPGEGYNEQFF; CDR3 DNA: TGTGCCAGCAGCTTACTACCGGGAGAGGGCTACAATGAGCAGTTCTTC
J gene: TRBJ1-5; D gene: TRBD1; V gene: TRBV20-1; clone size: .; CDR3 protein: CSARVSTGEGGSLPQHF; CDR3 DNA: TGCAGTGCTAGAGTATCGACAGGGGAGGGGGGTAGTTTGCCCCAGCATTTT
J gene: TRBJ2-2; D gene: .; V gene: TRBV19; clone size: many; CDR3 protein: CASRDEGRYTGELFF; CDR3 DNA: TGTGCCAGTCGTGACGAGGGCCGGTACACCGGGGAGCTGTTTTTT
J gene: TRBJ2-1; D gene: TRBD2; V gene: TRBV2; clone size: many; CDR3 protein: CASSRGGRQFF; CDR3 DNA: TGTGCCAGCAGCCGGGGCGGGAGACAGTTCTTC